The 7 T cell receptor beta chains below were found in one sample sequenced in a study of cytomegalovirus exposure and HLA in healthy donors. Vbeta (60) and Jbeta (13) primers were used in the PCR. The assay was immunoSEQ multiplex PCR, and TCRdb's table has in-frame clones only and misses some. The sample carries around 62,000 clones, roughly 80% recorded once. The specimen sequenced was PBMCs. These receptors all stem from a woman in her twenties or thirties in good health and CMV-seronegative.

The chain uses TRBV5-1 and TRBJ2-5; 9 bases are a match to TRBD2. Germline assignment: CDR1 SGHRS and CDR2 YFSETQ. This CDR3 spans 17 amino acids. The junction had 14 bases not matched to a gene; V was cut back by 3 bases and J by 5 bases. DNA for the CDR3: TGCGCCAGCAGCTCCAGTCCTGGCGGGGGGGCTGGGGAGACCCAGTACTTC. This encodes CASSSSPGGGAGETQYF.

Only a few counts were recorded for this clone. The chain links TRBV10-1 to TRBJ2-3, with TRBD1 as a possible D gene (6 bases). The CDR3 contains 15 residues. Trimming shortened V by 3 bases and J by 4 bases, and 14 bases separated the two germline ends. Germline lookup yields CDR1 WNHNN and CDR2 SYGVQD (reference sequence). The CDR3, as DNA: TGCGCCAGCAGTGAACCAGGGGCGCGTCCAGATACGCAGTATTTT. Amino acids: CASSEPGARPDTQYF.

V is TRBV27 and J is TRBJ2-7, with D hard to call. Trimming took 2 bases from V and 8 from J, leaving 10 bases between them. The germline V gene has CDR1 MNHEY and CDR2 SMNVEV (reference sequence). The CDR3 spans 12 residues. In nucleotides, the CDR3 is TGTGCCAGCAGTTTAAACCCAAGCAAGCAGTACTTC. Its protein is CASSLNPSKQYF.

The chain employs TRBV5-1 and TRBJ1-1; D is possibly TRBD1 (5 bases). Germline lookup yields CDR1 SGHRS and CDR2 YFSETQ. The CDR3 sequence is 17 residues long. V gave up 0 bases and J gave up 1 base, with 16 bases separating them. The chain's CDR3 is CASSLGYLGGTNTEAFF. CDR3 in DNA: TGCGCCAGCAGCTTGGGGTACCTTGGGGGGACGAACACTGAAGCTTTCTTT.

In its sample, this clone was seen a few times. V is TRBV28 and J is TRBJ2-7; 7 bases line up with TRBD2. Germline V CDR1 and CDR2: MDHEN, SYDVKM. Losses at the gene ends were 8 bases for V and 3 bases for J; bases not matched to a gene: 7. The CDR3 extends over 13 amino acids. DNA for the CDR3: TGTGCCAGCTACCGGGAGGAGGTCTACGAGCAGTACTTC. Translation gives CASYREEVYEQYF.

This clone was observed a single time. The chain recombines TRBV18 with TRBJ2-7; 7 nucleotides match TRBD1. Germline CDR1 is KGHSH and CDR2 is LQKENI. CDR3 length: 14 amino acids. V trimming: 7 bases; J trimming: 0 bases; junction bases outside the gene matches: 6. The CDR3 reads CASFRDSDSYEQYF. CDR3 in DNA: TGTGCCAGCTTCCGGGACAGTGACTCCTACGAGCAGTACTTC.

The gene calls are TRBV19 and TRBJ1-6; TRBD1 agrees at 7 bases. The V and J ends lost 3 bases and 6 bases, in that order; junction bases with no gene match: 8. This CDR3 spans 16 amino acids. From germline, CDR1 is LNHDA and CDR2 SQIVND (reference sequence). In nucleotides, the CDR3 is TGTGCCAGTAGTATCCGAGGACAGGACCTTAATTCACCCCTCCACTTT. Its protein product is CASSIRGQDLNSPLHF.